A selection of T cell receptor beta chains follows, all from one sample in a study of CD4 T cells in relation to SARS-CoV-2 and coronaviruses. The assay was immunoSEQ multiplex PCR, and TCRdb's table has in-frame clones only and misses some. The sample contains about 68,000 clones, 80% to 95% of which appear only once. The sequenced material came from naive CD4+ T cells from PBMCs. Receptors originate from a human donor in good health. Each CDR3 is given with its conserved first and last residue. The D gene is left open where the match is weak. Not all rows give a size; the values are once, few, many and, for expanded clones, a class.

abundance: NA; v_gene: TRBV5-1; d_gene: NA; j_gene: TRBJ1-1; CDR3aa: CASSFGGQLNTEAFF; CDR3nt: TGCGCCAGCAGCTTTGGTGGACAGTTGAACACTGAAGCTTTCTTT
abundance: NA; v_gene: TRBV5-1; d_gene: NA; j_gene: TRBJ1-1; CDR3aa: CASSAWVGQGGTEAFF; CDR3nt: TGCGCCAGCTCAGCTTGGGTGGGGCAGGGCGGCACTGAAGCTTTCTTT
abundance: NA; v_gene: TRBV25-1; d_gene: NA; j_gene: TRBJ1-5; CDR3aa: CAPVGEGVNQPQHF; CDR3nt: TGTGCCCCGGTTGGTGAAGGGGTCAATCAGCCCCAGCATTTT
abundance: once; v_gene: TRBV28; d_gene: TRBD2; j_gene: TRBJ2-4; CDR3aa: CASSRAGGSSDIQYF; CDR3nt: TGTGCCAGCAGTCGAGCGGGAGGGAGTTCAGACATTCAGTACTTC
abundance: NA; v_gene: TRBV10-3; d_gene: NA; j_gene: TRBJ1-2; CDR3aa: CAISESEIGYTF; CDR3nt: TGTGCCATCAGTGAGTCGGAGATTGGCTACACCTTC
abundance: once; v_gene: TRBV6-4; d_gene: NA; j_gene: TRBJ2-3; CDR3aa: CAVRVAGTDTQYF; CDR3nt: TGTGCCGTCCGAGTTGCAGGCACAGATACGCAGTATTTT
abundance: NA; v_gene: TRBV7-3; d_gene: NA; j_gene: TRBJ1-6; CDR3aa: CASSTGLLNSPLHF; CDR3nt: TGTGCCAGCAGCACGGGACTTTTAAATTCACCCCTCCACTTT
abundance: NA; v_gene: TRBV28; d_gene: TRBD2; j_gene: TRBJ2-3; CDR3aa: CASSLLAGQSTDTQYF; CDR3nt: TGTGCCAGCAGTTTACTAGCGGGCCAAAGCACAGATACGCAGTATTTT
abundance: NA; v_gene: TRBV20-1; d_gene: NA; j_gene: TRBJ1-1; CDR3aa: CSASRQGMENTEAFF; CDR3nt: TGCAGTGCTAGTAGGCAGGGGATGGAGAACACTGAAGCTTTCTTT
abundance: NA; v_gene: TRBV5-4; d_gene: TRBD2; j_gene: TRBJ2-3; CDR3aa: CASSPARGGRADTQYF; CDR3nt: TGTGCCAGCAGCCCGGCACGGGGGGGCCGGGCAGATACGCAGTATTTT
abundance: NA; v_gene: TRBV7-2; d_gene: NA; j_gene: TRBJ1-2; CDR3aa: CASSTGYGYTF; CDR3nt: TGTGCCAGCAGCACAGGGTATGGCTACACCTTC
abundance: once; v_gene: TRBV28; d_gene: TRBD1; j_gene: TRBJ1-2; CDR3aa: CASRLTGNGYTF; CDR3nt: TGTGCCAGCAGGTTGACAGGGAACGGCTACACCTTC
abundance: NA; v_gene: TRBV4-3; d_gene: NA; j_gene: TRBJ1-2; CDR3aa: CASSQLKNYGYTF; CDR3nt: TGCGCCAGCAGCCAATTGAAGAACTATGGCTACACCTTC
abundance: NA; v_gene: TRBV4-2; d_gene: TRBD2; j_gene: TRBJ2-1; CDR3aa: CASRPASGSSYNEQFF; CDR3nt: TGTGCCAGCAGACCGGCTAGCGGTAGCTCCTACAATGAGCAGTTCTTC
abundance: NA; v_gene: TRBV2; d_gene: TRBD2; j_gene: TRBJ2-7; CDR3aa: CASSTSGSNYEQYF; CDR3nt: TGTGCCAGCAGTACTAGCGGGAGTAACTACGAGCAGTACTTC
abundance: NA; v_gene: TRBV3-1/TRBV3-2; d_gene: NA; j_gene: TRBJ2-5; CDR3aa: CASSHLGQGGETQYF; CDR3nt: TGTGCCAGCAGCCACCTCGGGCAGGGCGGCGAGACCCAGTACTTC
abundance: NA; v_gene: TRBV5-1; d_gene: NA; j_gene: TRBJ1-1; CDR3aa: CASSLAQVSGTEAFF; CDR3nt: TGCGCCAGCAGCTTGGCCCAGGTGTCGGGGACTGAAGCTTTCTTT
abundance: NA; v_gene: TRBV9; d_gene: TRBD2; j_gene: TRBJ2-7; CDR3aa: CASSSSGSSYEQYF; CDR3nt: TGTGCCAGCAGCAGTAGCGGGAGCTCCTACGAGCAGTACTTC
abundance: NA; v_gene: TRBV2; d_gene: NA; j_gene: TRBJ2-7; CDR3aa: CASSEFYRQYF; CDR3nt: TGTGCCAGCAGTGAATTTTATCGGCAGTACTTC
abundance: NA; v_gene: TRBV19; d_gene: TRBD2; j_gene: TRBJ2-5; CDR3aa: CASRSRTSGEQETQYF; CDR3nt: TGTGCCAGTAGAAGTAGGACTAGCGGGGAACAAGAGACCCAGTACTTC
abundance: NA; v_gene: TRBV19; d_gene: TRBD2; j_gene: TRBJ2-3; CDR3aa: CASNAGGGRRTDTQYF; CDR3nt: TGTGCCAGTAATGCGGGAGGGGGCCGGCGCACAGATACGCAGTATTTT
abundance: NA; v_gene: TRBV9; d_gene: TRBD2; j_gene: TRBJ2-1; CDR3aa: CASSVVTGGAGNEQFF; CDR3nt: TGTGCCAGCAGCGTAGTGACCGGGGGGGCTGGGAATGAGCAGTTCTTC
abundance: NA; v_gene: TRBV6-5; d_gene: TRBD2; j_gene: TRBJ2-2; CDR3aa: CASSYFKAGYTGELFF; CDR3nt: TGTGCCAGCAGTTACTTTAAAGCGGGATACACCGGGGAGCTGTTTTTT
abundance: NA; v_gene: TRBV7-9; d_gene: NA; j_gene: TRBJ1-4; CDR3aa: CASSLDATNEKLFF; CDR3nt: TGTGCCAGCAGCTTAGATGCAACTAATGAAAAACTGTTTTTT
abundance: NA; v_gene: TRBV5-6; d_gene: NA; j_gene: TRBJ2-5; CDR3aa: CASSLAGAGQEETQYF; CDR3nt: TGTGCCAGCAGCTTGGCCGGGGCAGGGCAAGAAGAGACCCAGTACTTC
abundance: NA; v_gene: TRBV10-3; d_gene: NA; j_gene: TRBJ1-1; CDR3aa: CAISGRNTEAFF; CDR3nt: TGTGCCATCAGTGGTAGGAACACTGAAGCTTTCTTT
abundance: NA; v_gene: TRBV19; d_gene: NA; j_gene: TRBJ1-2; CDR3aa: CASSTADRGYGYTF; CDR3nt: TGTGCCAGTAGTACCGCAGACAGAGGCTATGGCTACACCTTC
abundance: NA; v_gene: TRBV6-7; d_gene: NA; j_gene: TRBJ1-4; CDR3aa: CASSYSVPGPLITEKLFF; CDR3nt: TGTGCCAGCAGTTACTCGGTCCCGGGACCCCTAATTACTGAAAAACTGTTTTTT
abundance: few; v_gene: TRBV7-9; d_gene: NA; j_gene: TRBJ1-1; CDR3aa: CASSRQVNTEAFF; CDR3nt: TGTGCCAGCAGCCGACAGGTTAACACTGAAGCTTTCTTT
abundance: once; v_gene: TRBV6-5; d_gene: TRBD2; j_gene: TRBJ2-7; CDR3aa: CASRRGGSPYEQYF; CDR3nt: TGTGCCAGCAGGCGGGGGGGTTCCCCCTACGAGCAGTACTTC
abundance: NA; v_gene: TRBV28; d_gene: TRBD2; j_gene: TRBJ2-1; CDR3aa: CASSGLTSGAYNEQFF; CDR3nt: TGTGCCAGCAGTGGATTAACTAGCGGAGCCTACAATGAGCAGTTCTTC
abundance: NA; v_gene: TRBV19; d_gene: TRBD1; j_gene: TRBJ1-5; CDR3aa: CASIKKGGYRQPQHF; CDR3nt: TGTGCCAGTATCAAAAAAGGGGGCTATAGGCAGCCCCAGCATTTT
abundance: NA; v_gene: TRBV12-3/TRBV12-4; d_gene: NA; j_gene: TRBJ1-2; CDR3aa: CASSFGGAYGYTF; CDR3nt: TGTGCCAGCAGTTTCGGGGGGGCCTATGGCTACACCTTC
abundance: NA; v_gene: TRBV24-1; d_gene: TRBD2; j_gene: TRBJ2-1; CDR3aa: CATANPGTSSNEQFF; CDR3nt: TGTGCCACGGCTAATCCCGGGACTAGCTCTAATGAGCAGTTCTTC
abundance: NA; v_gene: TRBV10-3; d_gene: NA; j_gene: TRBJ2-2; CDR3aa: CAISEQGPGELFF; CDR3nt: TGTGCCATCAGTGAGCAGGGCCCCGGGGAGCTGTTTTTT
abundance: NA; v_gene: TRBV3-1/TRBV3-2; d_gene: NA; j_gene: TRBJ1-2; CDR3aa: CASSQDGGWGYTF; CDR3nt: TGTGCCAGCAGCCAAGATGGGGGGTGGGGCTACACCTTC
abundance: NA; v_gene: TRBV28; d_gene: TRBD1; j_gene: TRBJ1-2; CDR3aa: CASRAGQGYGYTF; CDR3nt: TGTGCCAGCAGGGCTGGACAGGGGTATGGCTACACCTTC
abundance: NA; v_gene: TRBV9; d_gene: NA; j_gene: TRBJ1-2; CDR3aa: CASSAGGDGGYTF; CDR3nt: TGTGCCAGCAGCGCGGGAGGGGACGGTGGCTACACCTTC
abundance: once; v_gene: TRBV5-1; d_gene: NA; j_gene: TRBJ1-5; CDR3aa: CASSLGPAGGPDQPQHF; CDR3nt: TGCGCCAGCAGCTTGGGTCCGGCGGGGGGCCCGGATCAGCCCCAGCATTTT
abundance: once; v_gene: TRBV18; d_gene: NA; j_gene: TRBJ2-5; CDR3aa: CASSLLPGPQETQYF; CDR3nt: TGTGCCAGCTCCCTCCTACCGGGACCCCAAGAGACCCAGTACTTC
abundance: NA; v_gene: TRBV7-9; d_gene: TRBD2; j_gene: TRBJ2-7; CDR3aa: CASSKTSGRGGSYEQYF; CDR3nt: TGTGCCAGCAGCAAAACTAGCGGGAGAGGTGGGTCCTACGAGCAGTACTTC
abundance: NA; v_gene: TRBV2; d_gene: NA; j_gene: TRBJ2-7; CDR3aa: CASHGQDRRASYEQYF; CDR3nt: TGTGCCAGCCACGGGCAGGACCGCCGGGCTTCCTACGAGCAGTACTTC
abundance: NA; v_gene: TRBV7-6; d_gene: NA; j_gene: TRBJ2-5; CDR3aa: CASSLVSATQYF; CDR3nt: TGTGCCAGCAGCTTAGTATCCGCGACCCAGTACTTC
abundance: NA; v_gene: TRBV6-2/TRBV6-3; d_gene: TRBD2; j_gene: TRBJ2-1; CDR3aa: CASSRPYGAGGGNEQFF; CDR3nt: TGTGCCAGCAGCCGACCCTACGGGGCGGGGGGGGGCAATGAGCAGTTCTTC
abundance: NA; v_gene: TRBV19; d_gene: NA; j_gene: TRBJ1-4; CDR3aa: CASSIARETNEKLFF; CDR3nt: TGTGCCAGTAGTATAGCACGGGAAACTAATGAAAAACTGTTTTTT
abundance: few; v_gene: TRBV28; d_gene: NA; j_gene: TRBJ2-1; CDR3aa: CASSLVPGEGGEQFF; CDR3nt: TGTGCCAGCAGTTTAGTTCCGGGAGAGGGGGGTGAGCAGTTCTTC
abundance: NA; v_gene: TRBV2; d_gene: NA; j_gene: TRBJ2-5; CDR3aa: CASGATWIQETQYF; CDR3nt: TGTGCCAGCGGGGCGACCTGGATCCAAGAGACCCAGTACTTC
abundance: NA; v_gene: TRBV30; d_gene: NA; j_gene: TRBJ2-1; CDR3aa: CAWSWDQELQFF; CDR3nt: TGTGCCTGGAGTTGGGACCAAGAGTTACAGTTCTTC
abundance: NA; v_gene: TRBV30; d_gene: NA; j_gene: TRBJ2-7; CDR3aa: CAWGSGEGFYEQYF; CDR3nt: TGTGCCTGGGGGTCAGGGGAAGGGTTCTACGAGCAGTACTTC
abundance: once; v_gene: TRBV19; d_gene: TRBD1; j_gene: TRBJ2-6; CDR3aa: CASSRDRADSGANVLTF; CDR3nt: TGTGCCAGTAGTCGGGACAGGGCAGACTCTGGGGCCAACGTCCTGACTTTC
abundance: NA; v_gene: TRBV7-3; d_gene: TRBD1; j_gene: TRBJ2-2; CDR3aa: CASSLLGTGTGTGELFF; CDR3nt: TGTGCCAGCAGCCTGCTGGGGACCGGGACAGGCACCGGGGAGCTGTTTTTT
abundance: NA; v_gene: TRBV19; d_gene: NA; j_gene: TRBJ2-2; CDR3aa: CASSFLGRTGELFF; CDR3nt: TGTGCCAGTAGTTTCCTAGGGCGCACCGGGGAGCTGTTTTTT
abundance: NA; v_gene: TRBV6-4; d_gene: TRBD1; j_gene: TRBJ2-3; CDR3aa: CASSPGTGEDTQYF; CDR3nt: TGTGCCAGCTCCCCCGGGACAGGGGAGGATACGCAGTATTTT